This T cell receptor beta chain was sequenced for a study of blood T cells in healthy people across ages. Study-wide results and limits: Per million T cells, the diversity of TCR beta decreased roughly linearly as age advanced.

Sample-barcoded 5' priming and a J-beta primer mix drove a second PCR of roughly 7 to 11 cycles. In TCRdb, the 5' RACE reads were re-called with MiXCR into one record per CDR3 protein. The table includes more than 1 million distinct CDR3 sequences, 45% detected once. Healthy Russian Caucasian donors spanned ages about 6 to 95 years. Collection of around 9.3 milliliters of peripheral blood was performed for each donor. Per sample, extraction of total RNA gave at least 5.5 micrograms in every case. The CDR3 is 15 amino acids. V was clipped by 8 bases and J by 5 bases, with 20 bases between them. CDR1 is MNHEY and CDR2 is SMNVEV in the germline V gene (reference sequence). This clonotype was observed a handful of times. Its antigen is still unknown.

Sequencing used blood. The clonotype was recovered from a woman aged 60-75 years in good health. The chain recombines TRBV27 with TRBJ2-3; the D gene is possibly TRBD2 (5 bases). CDR3 sequence reads: CASAPTASRGDTQYF. The CDR3 DNA follows: TGTGCCAGCGCCCCTACGGCTAGTCGGGGAGATACGCAGTATTTT.